This TCR beta chain is drawn from a study of blood T cell repertoires in COVID-19. Looking at the study overall: Italy, Spain and the United States were the sources of the convalescent and acute COVID-19 samples. From T cells, B-cell-depleted T cells, or PBMCs came the material, which was cDNA or gDNA.

How the authors handled the data: Amplifying reference gene primers gave estimates of nucleated cell counts. This table comes from immunoSEQ multiplex PCR, and its TCRdb copy is limited to in-frame clones, with some not included. D and trimming were read from the DNA, whereas the V and J calls and clone size are those reported in that table. The table lists about 150,000 clones, around 89% of them singletons. Seattle participants joined during active infection and were tracked over time. Trimming shortened V by 1 base and J by 4 bases, and 14 bases separated the two germline ends. The germline gives CDR1 SGHVS, CDR2 FNYEAQ. The CDR3 contains 15 residues.

This clonotype was obtained from a man aged 18 to 29 with COVID-19, enrolled during active disease. Source material: peripheral blood. The chain has TRBV7-6 and TRBJ2-7; TRBD1 might be the D (6 bases). The CDR3 reads CASSLGGPAEYEQYF. The CDR3 nucleotides read TGTGCCAGCAGCTTAGGGGGGCCGGCTGAATACGAGCAGTACTTC. Complete variable domain (other parts from reference TRBV7-6 and TRBJ2-7): GAGVSQSPRYKVTKRGQDVALRCDPISGHVSLYWYRQALGQGPEFLTYFNYEAQQDKSGLPNDRFSAERPEGSISTLTIQRTEQRDSAMYRCASSLGGPAEYEQYFGPGTRLTVT.